The present T cell receptor (beta chain) was sequenced within a study of shared clonotypes between healthy human individuals. Whole-study results and caveats: Across a handful of donors, naive CD4 shared 4.5% to 6%, naive CD8 around 4%, memory CD4 roughly 2.3%, memory CD8 0.4% to 0.5%.

Comments on this clone: Its target is not known.

This table comes from immunoSEQ multiplex PCR, and its TCRdb copy is limited to in-frame clones, with some not included. Here the sample spans millions of clones, approximately 93% being singletons. What was sequenced was naive CD4+ T cells from PBMCs. Subset given: CD45RA+ positively selected. This receptor was obtained from a man aged 18 to 35 in good health. Some clones in this sample may be carry-over from other donors' samples.

This CDR3 is CASSIGRLTRQAVTYEQYF. Written as DNA, the CDR3 is TGTGCCAGTAGTATAGGACGGCTAACCAGACAGGCCGTAACCTACGAGCAGTACTTC. The genes are TRBV19 and TRBJ2-7; perhaps TRBD1 as D (6 bases). The CDR3 extends over 19 amino acids. The germline V gene encodes CDR1 LNHDA and CDR2 SQIVND (reference sequence). V gave up 1 base and J gave up 2 bases, with 24 bases separating them.